This T cell receptor beta chain is drawn from a study of blood T cells in healthy people across ages. Study-wide findings and caveats: Age advanced and TCR beta diversity per million T cells fell, roughly linearly.

A remark on this clonotype: Its antigen is not known.

Through a sample-barcoded 5' primer and a J-beta primer mix, a second PCR was run for roughly 6 to 11 cycles. Every individual sample yielded 2.5 million or more paired-end reads (each containing CDR3). Each CDR3 protein is one row after TCRdb ran MiXCR on the 5' RACE reads. This table has 1.5 million to 2 million distinct CDR3 sequences, about 35% appearing once. The germline V gene encodes CDR1 MNHEY and CDR2 SMNVEV (reference sequence). The V and J ends lost 5 bases and 0 bases respectively, with 11 bases between them. CDR3 length: 14 residues. The sample consisted of blood. The chain is built from TRBV27 and TRBJ2-7; no definite D call. The TCR sequence derives from a woman in her twenties or thirties in good health. This CDR3 is CASSPTQSSYEQYF. CDR3 bases: TGTGCCAGCAGTCCAACTCAATCCTCCTACGAGCAGTACTTC.